This T cell receptor beta chain emerged from a study of cytomegalovirus exposure and HLA in healthy donors. The germline gives CDR1 MGHRA, CDR2 YSYEKL. The CDR3 loop spans 17 amino acids. Germline trimming cut 0 bases from V and 0 bases from J; bases unmatched to any gene: 2. The PCR ran on 60 Vbeta and 13 Jbeta primers. Assay: immunoSEQ multiplex PCR; the TCRdb copy retains only in-frame clones and omits some. Of under 150,000 clones in the sample, 80% are singletons; the top ten hold 2.5%. This receptor was obtained from a young man in good health and CMV-seronegative. The chain joins TRBV4-1 to TRBJ2-1; 10 bases map to TRBD2. The material sequenced was PBMCs. CDR3 sequence: CASSQDVAGGSYNEQFF. The CDR3 DNA reads TGCGCCAGCAGCCAAGACGTAGCGGGGGGCTCCTACAATGAGCAGTTCTTC.